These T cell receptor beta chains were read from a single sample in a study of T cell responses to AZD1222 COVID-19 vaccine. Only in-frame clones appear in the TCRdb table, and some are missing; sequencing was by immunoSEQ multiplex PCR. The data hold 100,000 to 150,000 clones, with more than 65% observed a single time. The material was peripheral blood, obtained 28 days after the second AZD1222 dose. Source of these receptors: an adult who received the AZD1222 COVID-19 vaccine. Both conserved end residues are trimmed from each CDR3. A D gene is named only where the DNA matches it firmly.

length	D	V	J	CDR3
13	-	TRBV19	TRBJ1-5	ASSGASHSNQPQH
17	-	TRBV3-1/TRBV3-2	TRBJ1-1	ASRPSLGRSRTMNTEAF
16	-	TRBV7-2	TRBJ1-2	ASSLAQLVVWFNYGYT
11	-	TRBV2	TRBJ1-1	ASSRQGSTEAF
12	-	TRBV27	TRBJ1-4	ASSLSARAGKLF
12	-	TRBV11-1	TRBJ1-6	ASSLPSGNSPLH
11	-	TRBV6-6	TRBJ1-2	ASSYSETGGYT
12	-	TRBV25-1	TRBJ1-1	ASSDQTGNTEAF
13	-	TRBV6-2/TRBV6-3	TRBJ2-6	ASSMLAIGANVLT
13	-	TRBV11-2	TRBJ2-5	ASSLYPGQVGTQY
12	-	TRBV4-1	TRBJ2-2	ASSRTKNTGELF
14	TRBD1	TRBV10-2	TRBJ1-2	ASSESTGPGYYGYT
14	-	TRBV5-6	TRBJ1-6	ASSLREGSYNSPLH
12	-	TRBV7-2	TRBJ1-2	ASSDDRRRYGYT
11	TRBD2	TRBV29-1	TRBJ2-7	SVTGGAVDEQY
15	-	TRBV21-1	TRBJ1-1	ASSKSHRGEPPRGAF